The 26 T cell receptor beta chains below all came from one sample that was sequenced in a study of cytomegalovirus exposure and HLA in healthy donors (dated by TCRdb to 2017 to 2019). Library generation was performed with the immunoSEQ multiplex PCR assay. A mixture of 60 forward primers for TCR Vbeta segments and 13 reverse primers for TCR Jbeta segments was used in the multiplex PCR. TCRdb stores this immuneACCESS table with in-frame sequences only. Part of the clones is absent; in the studies checked, under half of the shortfall reflects unresolved V genes, and no reason is known for the rest. Within this sample are around 70,000 clones, with more than 80% of them counted one time only. The top ten clonotypes cover 6.5% of the sample. Sequencing was carried out using PBMCs. Receptors were obtained from a human donor in good health.

The chain joins TRBV6-6 to TRBJ2-1, with 8 bases aligning to TRBD1. With V trimmed by 6 bases and J by 4 bases, 8 bases remained unmatched. Germline V lookup: CDR1 MNHNY, CDR2 SVGAGI (reference sequence). The CDR3 runs to 15 residues. CDR3 in DNA: TGTGCCAGCAGACTCGACAGGGGATCGTACAATGAGCAGTTCTTC. Protein: CASRLDRGSYNEQFF.

The V call is TRBV7-2, the J call TRBJ2-2; 10 bases are shared with TRBD2. This CDR3 has 14 amino acids. The V gene end was trimmed by 3 bases and the J gene end by 5 bases; junction bases not matched to a gene: 0. CDR1 SGHTA and CDR2 FQGNSA come from the germline V gene. For the CDR3, the DNA is TGTGCCAGCAGCTTGGGACTAGCGACCGGGGAGCTGTTTTTT. It codes for CASSLGLATGELFF.

The rearrangement links TRBV7-6 to TRBJ1-5; 8 bases fit TRBD1. J lost 9 bases, V lost 3 bases, and 10 bases had no gene match. Germline V gene data show CDR1 as SGHVS and CDR2 as FNYEAQ. The length of the CDR3 is 15 residues. CDR3 DNA sequence: TGTGCCAGCAGCTTGAATACCGGGACAGGTTGGCCCCAGCATTTT. This sequence encodes CASSLNTGTGWPQHF.

A note on this clone: Compared with germline, one end of the junction differs, possibly owing to a read error. This specimen includes other DNA sequences encoding the same CDR3. The CDR3 DNA sequence: TGTGCCAGCAGACGACAGGGTACTAATTCGCCCCTCCACTTT. Amino acids: CASRRQGTNSPLHF. V usage is TRBV27 and J usage is TRBJ1-6; TRBD1 matches at 7 bases. The V gene's germline CDR1 is MNHEY and CDR2 SMNVEV (reference sequence). CDR3 length: 14 residues.

V usage is TRBV27 and J usage is TRBJ1-5; 7 positions agree with TRBD1. V was pared by 4 bases and J by 6 bases, with 9 bases of the junction left unmatched. The CDR3 sequence is 15 residues long. In germline, CDR1 is MNHEY, CDR2 SMNVEV (reference sequence). The CDR3 spells CASSSRTGGPQPQHF. The CDR3 nucleotides read TGTGCCAGCAGTTCCAGGACAGGTGGTCCTCAGCCCCAGCATTTT.

The chain links TRBV7-2 to TRBJ1-6; TRBD1 matches 7 bases. This CDR3 contains 16 residues. Germline values: CDR1 SGHTA, CDR2 FQGNSA. Unmatched junction bases numbered 13, after V lost 1 base and J lost 13 bases. The CDR3 loop is CASSLEAGGTLGPLHF. The CDR3 DNA reads as TGTGCCAGCAGCTTAGAGGCAGGGGGAACCCTTGGGCCCCTCCACTTT.

Only one count was recorded for this clone. The chain couples TRBV5-1 to TRBJ2-3; 7 bases agree with TRBD1. This CDR3 is built from 13 residues. The trim removed 2 bases at V and 5 bases at J, leaving 2 bases unmatched. The V gene's germline CDR1 is SGHRS and CDR2 YFSETQ. The DNA of the CDR3 is TGCGCCAGCAGCTTAAACAGGGGAGATACGCAGTATTTT. This translates into CASSLNRGDTQYF.

V gene TRBV7-6 combines with J gene TRBJ1-1; possibly TRBD1 for D (6 bases). The CDR3 is 14 residues long. Germline assignment: CDR1 SGHVS and CDR2 FNYEAQ. V was pared by 4 bases and J by 6 bases, with 15 bases between. The CDR3 sequence is CASSWRTQGSEAFF. For the CDR3, the DNA is TGTGCCAGCAGCTGGAGAACCCAGGGGTCTGAAGCTTTCTTT. Full variable domain (remainder filled in from reference TRBV7-6 and TRBJ1-1): GAGVSQSPRYKVTKRGQDVALRCDPISGHVSLYWYRQALGQGPEFLTYFNYEAQQDKSGLPNDRFSAERPEGSISTLTIQRTEQRDSAMYRCASSWRTQGSEAFFGQGTRLTVV.

The chain joins TRBV2 to TRBJ2-3; 8 nucleotides agree with TRBD1. The V and J ends lost 7 bases and 1 base, in that order; junction bases with no gene match: 10. This CDR3 comprises 16 residues. Germline V gene lookup returns CDR1 SNHLY and CDR2 FYNNEI. The CDR3 loop is CASKLGQGLGTDTQYF. Here the CDR3 DNA reads TGTGCCAGCAAATTAGGACAGGGTCTTGGCACAGATACGCAGTATTTT.

This CDR3 is CASSSTNSPEAFF. Here the CDR3 DNA reads TGTGCCAGCAGTTCAACAAATTCTCCTGAAGCTTTCTTT. V usage is TRBV27 and J usage is TRBJ1-1; D remains unclear. V lost 4 bases, J lost 6 bases, and 12 bases lay in between. The CDR3 has 13 residues. In germline, CDR1 is MNHEY, CDR2 SMNVEV (reference sequence).

The rearrangement links TRBV19 to TRBJ2-7; D perhaps matches TRBD1 (5 bases). The CDR3 length is 13 residues. CDR1 and CDR2 (germline): LNHDA, SQIVND (reference sequence). The germline V and J ends were trimmed by 8 bases and 2 bases, with 13 bases remaining between them. In DNA form, the CDR3 reads TGTGCCAGTGGAAGGGGAAATACCTACGAGCAGTACTTC. The encoded protein is CASGRGNTYEQYF.

The chain combines TRBV5-1 with TRBJ1-2; D ambiguous. The V end was cut by 2 bases, the J end by 3 bases, with 11 bases between. Germline CDR1 SGHRS, CDR2 YFSETQ. The CDR3 length is 14 residues. CDR3 residues: CASSFRGTDYGYTF. The DNA of the CDR3 is TGCGCCAGCAGCTTTAGAGGCACCGACTATGGCTACACCTTC.

The V call is TRBV14, the J call TRBJ1-1; 9 positions match TRBD1. CDR1 SGHDN and CDR2 FVKESK come from the germline V gene. After removal of 0 bases from V and 4 bases from J, the junction contained 12 bases not matched to a gene. The CDR3 sequence is 18 residues long. CDR3 amino acids: CASSQEEGTGRRVTEAFF. In nucleotides, the CDR3 is TGTGCCAGCAGCCAAGAGGAGGGGACAGGGCGAAGAGTCACTGAAGCTTTCTTT. Looking up the rest from reference TRBV14 and TRBJ1-1 gives the full variable domain: EAGVTQFPSHSVIEKGQTVTLRCDPISGHDNLYWYRRVMGKEIKFLLHFVKESKQDESGMPNNRFLAERTGGTYSTLKVQPAELEDSGVYFCASSQEEGTGRRVTEAFFGQGTRLTVV.

The CDR3 loop reads CASSFTEYTEAFF. The CDR3 DNA follows: TGTGCCAGCAGCTTCACAGAGTACACTGAAGCTTTCTTT. J is TRBJ1-1 and V is TRBV7-9; D is unclear. V dropped 3 bases and J dropped 3 bases, with 8 bases sitting between them. The CDR3 consists of 13 residues. In germline, CDR1 is SEHNR, CDR2 FQNEAQ (reference sequence).

The CDR3 DNA sequence: TGCAGCGTCCGGGGTGGAGACACTGAAGCTTTCTTT. Translation: CSVRGGDTEAFF. The gene calls are TRBV29-1 and TRBJ1-1; D is undetermined. The germline gives CDR1 SQVTM, CDR2 ANQGSEA. This CDR3 contains 12 residues. Trimming took off 6 bases at V and 3 bases at J, with 11 bases between the two ends.

The CDR3 DNA is TGCGCCAGCAGCCAAAGTCATGTAGGGGGCGCGGGTGGAAACACCATATATTTT. Amino acid sequence: CASSQSHVGGAGGNTIYF. V usage is TRBV4-1 and J usage is TRBJ1-3, with TRBD1 identical over 7 bases. The length of the CDR3 is 18 residues. Trimming at V came to 2 bases and at J to 3 bases, leaving 13 bases not matched to a gene. Germline CDR1 reads MGHRA; CDR2 reads YSYEKL.

The chain has TRBV11-1 and TRBJ2-1; 10 bases line up with TRBD1. Germline CDR1 SGHAT, CDR2 FQDESV (reference sequence). The CDR3 is made up of 16 amino acids. V lost 2 bases, J lost 9 bases, and 10 bases stayed unmatched. In nucleotides, the CDR3 is TGTGCCAGCAGCTTACAGACAGGGGGCCTTTCGTTTGAGCAGTTCTTC. Amino acid sequence: CASSLQTGGLSFEQFF.

The CDR3 protein is CASSQDQVYGYTF. CDR3 bases: TGTGCCAGCAGCCAAGATCAGGTCTATGGCTACACCTTC. The rearrangement uses TRBV16 and TRBJ1-2; no firm D call. This CDR3 spans 13 amino acids. V was shortened by 2 bases and J by 4 bases, with 8 bases between the two germline ends. CDR1 and CDR2 from the germline V gene are KGHSY and FQNENV. Variable domain in full (rest from reference TRBV16 and TRBJ1-2): GEEVAQTPKHLVRGEGQKAKLYCAPIKGHSYVFWYQQVLKNEFKFLISFQNENVFDETGMPKERFSAKCLPNSPCSLEIQATKLEDSAVYFCASSQDQVYGYTFGSGTRLTVV.

The rearrangement uses TRBV7-3 and TRBJ2-1; a weak D match, TRBD2 (7 bases). The germline gives CDR1 SGHTA, CDR2 FQGTGA. The V end was cut by 5 bases, the J end by 7 bases, with 24 bases between. The CDR3 covers 17 residues. This chain's CDR3 is CASSPNPRGRRGNEQFF. CDR3 in DNA: TGTGCCAGCAGCCCCAACCCGCGGGGGCGGCGTGGGAATGAGCAGTTCTTC. Together with reference TRBV7-3 and TRBJ2-1, the CDR3 gives the full variable domain: GAGVSQTPSNKVTEKGKYVELRCDPISGHTALYWYRQSLGQGPEFLIYFQGTGAADDSGLPNDRFFAVRPEGSVSTLKIQRTERGDSAVYLCASSPNPRGRRGNEQFFGPGTRLTVL.

This clone occurred a few times. V usage is TRBV29-1 and J usage is TRBJ1-1, with 7 bases fitting TRBD1. CDR1 SQVTM and CDR2 ANQGSEA come from the germline V gene. J gave up 1 base and V 5 bases, and 4 bases lay outside the gene matches. The CDR3 totals 13 residues. CDR3 region: CSVNRGANTEAFF. The CDR3 coding sequence is TGCAGCGTTAACAGGGGAGCGAACACTGAAGCTTTCTTT.

The chain carries TRBV5-4 and TRBJ2-1; 8 bases fit TRBD1. Germline CDR1 SGHNT, CDR2 YYREEE (reference sequence). This CDR3 is built from 15 residues. V was clipped by 2 bases and J by 9 bases; unmatched bases: 10. CDR3 protein: CASSFSGQGGSEQFF. CDR3 DNA: TGTGCCAGCAGCTTCTCCGGACAGGGTGGAAGTGAGCAGTTCTTC.

The chain combines TRBV10-3 with TRBJ1-6; TRBD1 matches 8 bases. Germline assignment: CDR1 ENHRY and CDR2 SYGVKD. The V gene end was trimmed by 5 bases and the J gene end by 8 bases; junction bases not matched to a gene: 8. The CDR3 consists of 15 residues. The CDR3 DNA reads TGTGCCATCAGTTATACGACAGGGGAGGATTCACCCCTCCACTTT. Its protein is CAISYTTGEDSPLHF.

This clone was picked up a small number of times. V usage is TRBV30 and J usage is TRBJ1-1; D is unclear. V lost 2 bases and J lost 0, with 7 bases in between. The CDR3 is 13 amino acids. Germline V gene data show CDR1 as GTSNPN and CDR2 as SVGIG (reference sequence). In nucleotides, the CDR3 is TGTGCCTGGAGTATTGCGGTGAACACTGAAGCTTTCTTT. Residues: CAWSIAVNTEAFF.

The chain recombines TRBV19 with TRBJ2-6; 8 bases map to TRBD1. The CDR3 runs to 18 residues. Germline assignment: CDR1 LNHDA and CDR2 SQIVND (reference sequence). V was pared by 0 bases and J by 0 bases, with 4 bases of the junction left unmatched. CDR3 loop: CASSIDLQGDSGANVLTF. The CDR3 DNA reads as TGTGCCAGTAGTATAGATCTACAGGGGGACTCTGGGGCCAACGTCCTGACTTTC.

This chain joins TRBV29-1 and TRBJ2-5; a weak D match, TRBD2 (5 bases). Per the germline V gene, CDR1 is SQVTM and CDR2 is ANQGSEA. CDR3 length: 13 amino acids. Trimming removed 7 bases at V and 2 bases at J, with 14 bases between. DNA of the CDR3: TGCAGCGACCAACTAGATGAACAAGAGACCCAGTACTTC. It encodes CSDQLDEQETQYF.

The rearrangement links TRBV18 to TRBJ2-2; 7 bases agree with TRBD2. From germline, CDR1 is KGHSH and CDR2 LQKENI. The CDR3 is 16 amino acids. J lost 2 bases, V lost 2 bases, and 5 bases had no gene match. DNA of the CDR3: TGTGCCAGCTCACCAATGCGGACTAGAAACACCGGGGAGCTGTTTTTT. Translated, it gives CASSPMRTRNTGELFF.